This T cell receptor (beta chain) was retrieved from a study of T cells in Graves' hyperthyroidism and ophthalmopathy. Amplified TCR beta CDR3 regions came from RNA transcripts. The HTBI primer set served for first-round RT-PCR of the TCR CDR3. TCRdb fed the multiplex PCR reads into MiXCR, producing one record per CDR3 protein. The data hold a few hundred thousand distinct CDR3 sequences, with 15% to 19% observed a single time. Trimming at V came to 5 bases and at J to 3 bases, leaving 3 bases not matched to a gene. CDR1 MNHEY and CDR2 SMNVEV come from the germline V gene (reference sequence). The CDR3 extends over 14 amino acids.

The material sequenced was blood. The clonotype was recovered from a woman under 30 with Graves' hyperthyroidism. This rearrangement joins TRBV27 to TRBJ1-4; 7 nucleotides match TRBD1. The CDR3 bases are TGTGCCAGCAGTCACAGGGGCCCTAATGAAAAACTGTTTTTT. Its translation: CASSHRGPNEKLFF.